The rows below give T cell receptor beta chains drawn from one sample of a study of tumor-infiltrating lymphocytes in primary liver carcinoma. MiXCR, applied by TCRdb to the multiplex PCR reads, yields one record per CDR3 protein. The sample holds 330,000 or so distinct CDR3 sequences, around 60% seen once. What was sequenced was peripheral blood. Source of these receptors: a man aged 35-49 years with primary liver carcinoma and hepatitis B virus infection. The CDR3 runs from the conserved cysteine through the conserved F or W. D genes are given only for firm matches. Clone sizes are given selectively: once, few, many, or a class where the clone is expanded.

size	J	V	D	DNA	CDR3
NA	TRBJ2-1	TRBV30	TRBD1	TGTGCCTGGGCCCGACAGGGGGCGGCTTACAATGAGCAGTTCTTC	CAWARQGAAYNEQFF
NA	TRBJ2-1	TRBV5-4	NA	TGTGCCAGCAGCTGGGGGGTCGTCGGGGAGCAGTTCTTC	CASSWGVVGEQFF
few	TRBJ2-7	TRBV6-1	NA	TGTGCCAGCAGTGCAACAGGGACCGCCTACGAGCAGTACTTC	CASSATGTAYEQYF
NA	TRBJ2-3	TRBV29-1	NA	TGCAGCGTTGGACCCCAGGGTACAGATAAGCAGTATTTT	CSVGPQGTDKQYF
once	TRBJ2-7	TRBV6-5	NA	TGTACCAGCAGTTTAGCGGTATCTTACTACGAGCAGTACTTT	CTSSLAVSYYEQYF
NA	TRBJ2-5	TRBV5-4	NA	TGTGCCAGCAGCTTGGCCAGGGACCAAGATACCCAGTACTTC	CASSLARDQDTQYF
many	TRBJ2-3	TRBV6-6	TRBD2	TGTGCCAGCAGTAACAGCGGACTAGCGGGAAACCCAGATACGCAGTATTTT	CASSNSGLAGNPDTQYF
few	TRBJ1-1	TRBV28	NA	TGTGTCAGTTCCCTGGGGGGCGGCACTGAAGCTTTCTTT	CVSSLGGGTEAFF
NA	TRBJ1-1	TRBV18	NA	TGTGCCAGCTCACCGCTGCCGGGGGCTGAAGCTTTCTTT	CASSPLPGAEAFF
NA	TRBJ2-3	TRBV6-6	NA	TGTGCCAGCAGTTACCTGAGGGGTTCGTATACGCAGTATTTT	CASSYLRGSYTQYF
NA	TRBJ1-2	TRBV10-3	TRBD1	TGTGGCATCAGTGAAGGACAGGGGCCCAGGGGTGGCTACACCTTC	CGISEGQGPRGGYTF
NA	TRBJ2-2	TRBV6-1	NA	TGTGCCAGCAGTAAAGTTTCAATCGGGGAGCTGTTTTTT	CASSKVSIGELFF
NA	TRBJ2-1	TRBV30	TRBD2	TGTGCCTGGAAGGGTACTAGCGGGAGGGGTTACAATGAGCAGTTCTTC	CAWKGTSGRGYNEQFF
NA	TRBJ2-1	TRBV11-3	NA	TGTGACAGCAGCTTAATTAGGACCGCCTACAATGAGCAGTTCTTC	CDSSLIRTAYNEQFF
many	TRBJ2-1	TRBV4-3	NA	TGCGCCAGCAGCCAAGATTACGGGGTTAATGAGCAGTTCTTC	CASSQDYGVNEQFF